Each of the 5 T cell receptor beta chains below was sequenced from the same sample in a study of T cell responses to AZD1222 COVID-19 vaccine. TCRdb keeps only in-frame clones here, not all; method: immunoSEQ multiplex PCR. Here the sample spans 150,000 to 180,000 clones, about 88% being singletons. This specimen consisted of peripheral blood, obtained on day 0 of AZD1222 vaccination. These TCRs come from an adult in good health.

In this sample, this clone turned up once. DNA for the CDR3: TGTGCCAGCAGCCAAGTCGTAGGGGGCGCAGTGTACTATGGCTACACCTTC. As protein: CASSQVVGGAVYYGYTF. V is TRBV3-1 (or the pseudogene TRBV3-2) and J is TRBJ1-2, with TRBD1 identical over 7 bases. This CDR3 spans 17 amino acids. Looked up from germline, CDR1 is LGHDT and CDR2 is YNNKEL (reference sequence). The junction had 11 bases not matched to a gene; V was cut back by 1 base and J by 3 bases.

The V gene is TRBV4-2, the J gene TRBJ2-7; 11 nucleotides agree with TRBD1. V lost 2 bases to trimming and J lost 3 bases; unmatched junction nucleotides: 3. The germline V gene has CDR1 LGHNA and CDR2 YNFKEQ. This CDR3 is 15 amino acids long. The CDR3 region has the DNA TGTGCCAGCAGCCAAATCGGGACAGGGGGCTACGAGCAGTACTTC. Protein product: CASSQIGTGGYEQYF.

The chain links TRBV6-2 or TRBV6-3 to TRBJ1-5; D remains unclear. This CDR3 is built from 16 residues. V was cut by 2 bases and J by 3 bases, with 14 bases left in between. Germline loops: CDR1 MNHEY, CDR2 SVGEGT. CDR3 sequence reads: CASSYGLGGSNQPQHF. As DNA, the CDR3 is TGTGCCAGCAGTTACGGTCTGGGCGGATCCAATCAGCCCCAGCATTTT.

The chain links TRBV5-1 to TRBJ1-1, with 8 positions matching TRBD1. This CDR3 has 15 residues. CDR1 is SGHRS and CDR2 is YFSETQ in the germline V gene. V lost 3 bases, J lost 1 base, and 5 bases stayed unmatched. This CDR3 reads CASSSGQGRNTEAFF. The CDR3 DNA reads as TGCGCCAGCAGCTCCGGACAGGGTCGGAACACTGAAGCTTTCTTT.

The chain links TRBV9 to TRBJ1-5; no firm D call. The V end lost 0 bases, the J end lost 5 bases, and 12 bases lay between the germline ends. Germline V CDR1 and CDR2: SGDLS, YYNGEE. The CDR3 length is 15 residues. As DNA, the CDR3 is TGTGCCAGCAGCGTAGGTCCTACCTGGGATCAGCCCCAGCATTTT. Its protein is CASSVGPTWDQPQHF.